The 24 T cell receptor beta chains presented below share a single source sample, sequenced in a study of blood T cells in healthy people across ages. Sample-barcoded 5' priming and a J-beta primer mix drove a second PCR of about 6 to 12 cycles. MiXCR, run by TCRdb on the 5' RACE reads, gives a single entry per CDR3 protein. The data contain 800,000 to 1,300,000 distinct CDR3 sequences, approximately 25% of them seen just once; the ten biggest clones take up around 0.75%. These sequences were also reported in another study, on T cells of mothers and their children.

The sequenced material came from blood. The source is a girl aged 2 to 9 in good health.

V and J are TRBV6-1 and TRBJ1-4; no firm D call. Germline CDR1 and CDR2: MNHNS and SASEGT. V lost 6 bases, J lost 14 bases, and 31 bases lay in between. The CDR3 spans 17 residues. The CDR3 protein is CASSPRRAGDRPLELFF. Here the CDR3 DNA reads TGTGCCAGCAGCCCGAGACGGGCAGGTGATCGGCCACTCGAGCTGTTTTTT.

Turning to this clonotype: Its ends do not fully match the called genes, so a read error is possible. The chain uses TRBV7-9 and TRBJ2-3, with a weak D call TRBD2 (6 bases). Germline V gene sequence: CDR1 SEHNR, CDR2 FQNEAQ (reference sequence). The CDR3 is 13 residues long. This CDR3 reads CGSSERAADTQYF. The CDR3 DNA sequence: TGTGGCAGCAGCGAGCGGGCCGCAGATACGCAGTATTTT.

The chain combines TRBV2 with TRBJ2-3, with a tentative D call TRBD1 (6 bases). The germline V gene encodes CDR1 SNHLY and CDR2 FYNNEI. This CDR3 spans 14 amino acids. V was pared by 8 bases and J by 2 bases, with 14 bases between. Here the CDR3 DNA reads TGTGCCAGCTCTTACAGGGAAAACACAGATACGCAGTATTTT. Amino acids: CASSYRENTDTQYF.

This clonotype was observed a handful of times. This chain joins TRBV29-1 and TRBJ2-3; D gene unclear. Deletions cut 5 bases from V and 2 bases from J, with 5 bases between. CDR1 is SQVTM and CDR2 is ANQGSEA in the germline V gene. CDR3 length equals 11 residues. The CDR3, as DNA: TGCAGCGTTAGGTTCACAGATACGCAGTATTTT. This translates into CSVRFTDTQYF.

The J gene is TRBJ2-3, the V gene TRBV11-2; D unclear. There are 14 residues in the CDR3. Trimming shortened V by 5 bases and J by 2 bases, and 11 bases separated the two germline ends. CDR1 is SGHAT, CDR2 FQNNGV, per germline. The CDR3 DNA follows: TGTGCCAGCAGCATCCGACCAAACACAGATACGCAGTATTTT. It codes for CASSIRPNTDTQYF.

At least ten counts were recorded for this clonotype. This sequence joins TRBV9 and TRBJ2-1; D possibly corresponds to TRBD2 (6 bases). The CDR3 loop spans 14 amino acids. Trimming stripped 4 bases from V and 6 bases from J, with 14 bases between. Germline lookup yields CDR1 SGDLS and CDR2 YYNGEE. The CDR3 nucleotides read TGTGCCAGCAGCAAAGAGGTAGCGGCCAATGAGCAGTTCTTC. The encoded protein is CASSKEVAANEQFF.

This clonotype was found a few times. This chain joins TRBV3-1 and TRBJ2-7, with D perhaps matching TRBD2 (5 bases). V lost 5 bases, J lost 9 bases, and 11 bases lay in between. Germline CDR1 and CDR2: LGHDT and YNNKEL (reference sequence). This CDR3 region has 11 residues. CDR3 region: CASSSEAGQYF. CDR3 coding DNA: TGTGCCAGCAGCTCGGAGGCCGGGCAGTACTTC.

This sequence joins TRBV7-2 and TRBJ1-6, with D unclear. Germline assignment: CDR1 SGHTA and CDR2 FQGNSA. This CDR3 has 15 amino acids. V lost 1 base and J lost 7, with 11 bases in between. Written as DNA, the CDR3 is TGTGCCAGCAGCTTAGAGGGCTTCCCCAATTCACCCCTCCACTTT. This gives the protein CASSLEGFPNSPLHF.

This rearrangement joins TRBV20-1 to TRBJ2-2; D ambiguous. This CDR3 is built from 11 residues. Germline-derived CDR1 and CDR2 are DFQATT and SNEGSKA (reference sequence). Trimming took off 5 bases at V and 4 bases at J, with 5 bases between the two ends. As DNA, the CDR3 is TGCAGTGCTTTCATCACCGGGGAGCTGTTTTTT. Its protein product is CSAFITGELFF.

This chain uses TRBV11-1 with TRBJ2-2, with a possible D match to TRBD1 (5 bases). This CDR3 spans 15 amino acids. The V end was cut by 3 bases, the J end by 4 bases, with 12 bases between. Germline CDR1 SGHAT, CDR2 FQDESV (reference sequence). This CDR3 is CASSLETVPTGELFF. The CDR3 bases are TGTGCCAGCAGCTTGGAGACAGTCCCCACCGGGGAGCTGTTTTTT.

This clonotype has a handful of counts. Being one base from a much bigger clone, this may be a read error. The chain couples TRBV11-2 to TRBJ2-5; D is unresolved. Germline V gene lookup returns CDR1 SGHAT and CDR2 FQNNGV. This CDR3 has 13 amino acids. CDR3 nucleotide sequence: TGTGCCAGCAGCTTAGGCTACCAAGAGACCCGGTACTTC. This translates into CASSLGYQETRYF.

On this clonotype: The missing conserved phenylalanine or tryptophan at the end of this CDR3 makes a read error likely. This chain links TRBV12-5 with TRBJ1-5; D ambiguous. This CDR3 has 12 residues. Trimming cost V 1 base and J 4 bases, with 2 bases left between them. In germline, CDR1 is LGHNT, CDR2 FRNRAP. The CDR3 DNA is TGTGCTAGTGGTTTGGGGAATCAGCCCCAGCATCTT. Encoded protein: CASGLGNQPQHL.

This clonotype has only a few counts. The V and J genes are TRBV20-1 and TRBJ2-1; D is ambiguous. The CDR3 loop spans 15 amino acids. Germline loops: CDR1 DFQATT, CDR2 SNEGSKA (reference sequence). The germline V and J ends were trimmed by 0 bases and 0 bases, with 9 bases remaining between them. CDR3 sequence: CSARDEKSSYNEQFF. DNA of the CDR3: TGCAGTGCTAGAGATGAGAAGAGCTCCTACAATGAGCAGTTCTTC.

This clonotype was observed at least ten times. The V gene is TRBV29-1, the J gene TRBJ1-1; D unresolved. The CDR3 is made up of 11 amino acids. The germline CDR1 and CDR2 sequences are SQVTM and ANQGSEA. Trimming stripped 3 bases from V and 5 bases from J, with 7 bases between. The CDR3 bases are TGCAGCGTTGATGGGTATACTGAAGCTTTCTTT. Residues: CSVDGYTEAFF.

The chain has TRBV14 and TRBJ1-2; a possible D gene is TRBD1 (6 bases). Germline-derived CDR1 and CDR2 are SGHDN and FVKESK. With 0 bases removed from V and 6 bases from J, the gap between germline ends came to 8 bases. The CDR3 has 13 residues. The CDR3 loop is CASSQDAGDGYTF. Here the CDR3 DNA reads TGTGCCAGCAGCCAAGATGCAGGGGATGGCTACACCTTC.

This clonotype was observed many times. The genes are TRBV27 and TRBJ2-7, with 8 positions matching TRBD2. The CDR3 consists of 13 residues. J lost 3 bases, V lost 3 bases, and 1 base had no gene match. Germline V gene lookup returns CDR1 MNHEY and CDR2 SMNVEV (reference sequence). This CDR3 reads CASSFTSGYEQYF. Written as DNA, the CDR3 is TGTGCCAGCAGTTTTACTAGCGGCTACGAGCAGTACTTC.

The chain has TRBV7-9 and TRBJ1-4, with D tentatively TRBD1 (6 bases). Germline V gives CDR1 SEHNR, CDR2 FQNEAQ (reference sequence). The germline V and J ends were trimmed by 2 bases and 8 bases, with 15 bases remaining between them. This CDR3 has 15 residues. This chain's CDR3 is CASSLNTGGREKLFF. CDR3 DNA sequence: TGTGCCAGCAGCTTAAATACGGGGGGCAGAGAAAAACTGTTTTTT.

The rearrangement links TRBV6-4 to TRBJ2-1; 7 bases align to TRBD2. The germline V gene encodes CDR1 MRHNA and CDR2 SNTAGT. Trimming took 2 bases from V and 6 from J; bases not matched to a gene: 7. CDR3 length equals 15 residues. The CDR3 DNA sequence: TGTGCCAGCAGTGACGGACTAGTAAATGTCAATGAGCAGTTCTTC. Residues: CASSDGLVNVNEQFF.

The V call is TRBV7-9, the J call TRBJ2-4; D gene unclear. Trimming stripped 4 bases from V and 0 bases from J, with 13 bases between. The CDR3 sequence is 16 residues long. Germline V CDR1 and CDR2: SEHNR, FQNEAQ (reference sequence). CDR3 DNA sequence: TGTGCCAGCAGCTCACCCACAGATTTAGCCAAAAACATTCAGTACTTC. Amino acid sequence: CASSSPTDLAKNIQYF.

In its sample, this clonotype was seen a few times. The J gene is TRBJ1-1, the V gene TRBV5-1; D unresolved. CDR3 length: 15 amino acids. The V end was cut by 2 bases, the J end by 9 bases, with 20 bases between. Germline V CDR1 and CDR2: SGHRS, YFSETQ. CDR3 nucleotides: TGCGCCAGCAGCTTTGGTGGGCAGCCTAATTATCAAGCTTTCTTT. It encodes CASSFGGQPNYQAFF.

Only a few counts were recorded for this clonotype. The chain recombines TRBV7-2 with TRBJ1-6; D may be TRBD1 (6 bases). CDR1 is SGHTA and CDR2 is FQGNSA in the germline V gene. V lost 4 bases, J lost 14 bases, and 18 bases lay in between. The CDR3 contains 14 residues. The CDR3 is CASSSGNRVQSLHF. The CDR3 nucleotides are TGTGCCAGCAGCTCGGGCAACAGGGTTCAATCCCTCCACTTT.

The gene calls are TRBV25-1 and TRBJ1-4; the D gene is possibly TRBD1 (5 bases). The ends were cut back, 1 base at V and 7 bases at J, with 13 bases in the middle. CDR3 length: 15 residues. Germline V gives CDR1 MGHDK, CDR2 SYGVNS. Here the CDR3 reads CASSESGGMSEKLFF. CDR3 bases: TGTGCCAGCAGTGAATCGGGGGGTATGAGTGAAAAACTGTTTTTT. The variable domain in full, completed from reference TRBV25-1 and TRBJ1-4, reads EADIYQTPRYLVIGTGKKITLECSQTMGHDKMYWYQQDPGMELHLIHYSYGVNSTEKGDLSSESTVSRIRTEHFPLTLESARPSHTSQYLCASSESGGMSEKLFFGSGTQLSVL.

This clonotype was recorded a few times. The chain is built from TRBV27 and TRBJ1-2; 9 bases align to TRBD1. This CDR3 comprises 18 residues. Germline CDR1 reads MNHEY; CDR2 reads SMNVEV (reference sequence). Unmatched junction bases numbered 14, after V lost 1 base and J lost 5 bases. The CDR3 here is CASSLFGTGTSGRYGYTF. The DNA for the CDR3 is TGTGCCAGCAGTTTATTCGGGACAGGGACCTCTGGGAGGTATGGCTACACCTTC.

Concerning this clonotype itself: The junction and the germline gene differ at one end; a read error may be behind it. V usage is TRBV5-1 and J usage is TRBJ2-3; TRBD2 matches 10 bases. Germline V gene data show CDR1 as SGHRS and CDR2 as YFSETQ. CDR3 size: 15 residues. CDR3 coding DNA: TGTGCCAGCAGTTTCACTAGCGGGGGCACAGATACGCAGTATTTT. As protein: CASSFTSGGTDTQYF.